One and the same sample provided the 18 T cell receptor beta chains below, sequenced in a study of T cells in tumors after PD-1 blockade. The assay was immunoSEQ multiplex PCR, and TCRdb's table has in-frame clones only and misses some. The sample carries tens of thousands of clones, over 65% recorded once. The sequencing used PBMCs, collected after anti-PD-1 treatment. These receptors were obtained from a human donor with basal cell carcinoma.

This CDR3 reads CASSLSGGAADTQYF. For the CDR3, the DNA is TGTGCCAGCAGCCTTAGCGGGGGGGCCGCAGATACGCAGTATTTT. This chain connects TRBV7-2 to TRBJ2-3, with 11 bases aligning to TRBD2. Trimming removed 5 bases from V and 4 bases from J; junction bases left unmatched: 5. Germline CDR1 is SGHTA and CDR2 is FQGNSA. The CDR3 length is 15 residues.

This chain links TRBV25-1 with TRBJ2-1; 11 positions agree with TRBD1. The CDR3 extends over 18 amino acids. Germline lookup yields CDR1 MGHDK and CDR2 SYGVNS. V shed 2 bases, J shed 4 bases, and the junction held 10 bases outside the gene matches. Here the CDR3 reads CASSEAGGQGARYNEQFF. CDR3 nucleotide sequence: TGTGCCAGCAGTGAAGCCGGCGGACAGGGGGCACGATACAATGAGCAGTTCTTC.

The V call is TRBV25-1, the J call TRBJ2-7; the D is unclear. CDR1 and CDR2 (germline): MGHDK, SYGVNS. Between the trimmed V and J ends, which lost 5 bases and 4 bases, there was a span of 6 bases. This CDR3 is 11 amino acids long. CDR3 DNA: TGTGCCAGCAGTTACATTTACGAGCAGTACTTC. Translating it yields CASSYIYEQYF.

This rearrangement joins TRBV5-4 to TRBJ2-5; D uncertain. V was clipped by 9 bases and J by 2 bases, with 14 bases between them. The CDR3 covers 13 residues. Germline values: CDR1 SGHNT, CDR2 YYREEE (reference sequence). The CDR3 DNA reads TGTGCCACTAAACCTCCGACTCAAGAGACCCAGTACTTC. This translates into CATKPPTQETQYF.

The genes are TRBV7-8 and TRBJ1-1; 7 bases agree with TRBD1. The CDR3 length is 12 residues. V lost 5 bases, J lost 10 bases, and 7 bases stayed unmatched. Germline V CDR1 and CDR2: SGHVS, FQNEAQ. The CDR3 spells CASSADRVVAFF. The CDR3 DNA reads TGTGCCAGCAGCGCCGACAGGGTTGTAGCTTTCTTT.

The chain joins TRBV24-1 to TRBJ2-3, with D tentatively TRBD1 or TRBD2 (5 bases each). Trimming cost V 9 bases and J 9 bases, with 15 bases left between them. The CDR3 is 12 residues long. Germline CDR1 KGHDR, CDR2 SFDVKD. The CDR3 bases are TGTGCCACCTCCCTAGCTGGGGCAACGCAGTATTTT. Its protein product is CATSLAGATQYF.

The chain has TRBV2 and TRBJ2-7; D call uncertain. This CDR3 contains 13 residues. The germline CDR1 and CDR2 sequences are SNHLY and FYNNEI. The V and J ends lost 3 bases and 2 bases respectively, with 8 bases between them. The chain's CDR3 is CASSEARTYEQYF. CDR3 sequence (DNA): TGTGCCAGCAGTGAGGCCAGAACCTACGAGCAGTACTTC.

CDR3: CATSGGAGEDTQYF. The CDR3 bases are TGTGCCACTAGCGGGGGGGCAGGGGAAGATACGCAGTATTTT. The chain recombines TRBV19 with TRBJ2-3, with 12 bases matching TRBD2. The V gene's germline CDR1 is LNHDA and CDR2 SQIVND (reference sequence). The V and J ends lost 10 bases and 5 bases, in that order; junction bases with no gene match: 7. CDR3 length: 14 residues. Together with reference TRBV19 and TRBJ2-3, the CDR3 gives the full variable domain: DGGITQSPKYLFRKEGQNVTLSCEQNLNHDAMYWYRQDPGQGLRLIYYSQIVNDFQKGDIAEGYSVSREKKESFPLTVTSAQKNPTAFYLCATSGGAGEDTQYFGPGTRLTVL.

The chain is built from TRBV10-1 and TRBJ2-3; D could derive from TRBD1 or TRBD2 (6 bases each). V was pared by 7 bases and J by 6 bases, with 23 bases between. The CDR3 sequence is 16 residues long. Germline-derived CDR1 and CDR2 are WNHNN and SYGVQD (reference sequence). The DNA of the CDR3 is TGCGCCAGCATCCCGACTAGTCGTGGGGGCGGGGATACGCAGTATTTT. This gives the protein CASIPTSRGGGDTQYF.

The rearrangement links TRBV6-4 to TRBJ2-3; D is uncertain. Looked up from germline, CDR1 is MRHNA and CDR2 is SNTAGT. Trimming stripped 5 bases from V and 3 bases from J, with 12 bases between. CDR3 length: 14 amino acids. The CDR3, as DNA: TGTGCCAGCAGTACCTCCAGTCGGACAGATACGCAGTATTTT. Protein: CASSTSSRTDTQYF.

V usage is TRBV18 and J usage is TRBJ1-6, with 9 nucleotides matching TRBD1. The CDR3 has 15 amino acids. The germline gives CDR1 KGHSH, CDR2 LQKENI. V shed 2 bases, J shed 6 bases, and the junction held 2 bases outside the gene matches. Here the CDR3 reads CASSPGTGSNSPLHF. In nucleotides, the CDR3 is TGTGCCAGCTCACCAGGGACAGGGAGTAATTCACCCCTCCACTTT.

CDR3 DNA sequence: TGTGCCAGTAGCCAAAGCGGGGTTCCAGATACGCAGTATTTT. Translated: CASSQSGVPDTQYF. The genes are TRBV19 and TRBJ2-3; 7 bases are shared with TRBD2. The V gene's germline CDR1 is LNHDA and CDR2 SQIVND (reference sequence). The trim removed 6 bases at V and 4 bases at J, leaving 7 bases unmatched. The CDR3 spans 14 residues.

The J gene is TRBJ2-1, the V gene TRBV19, with 13 nucleotides matching TRBD2. Germline V lookup: CDR1 LNHDA, CDR2 SQIVND (reference sequence). CDR3 size: 16 residues. After removal of 5 bases from V and 7 bases from J, the junction contained 8 bases not matched to a gene. In nucleotides, the CDR3 is TGTGCCAGTAGTCATAGGGGGGGACTAGCGGGGAATGAGCAGTTCTTC. Amino acids: CASSHRGGLAGNEQFF.

In this sample, this clone turned up once. This chain links TRBV6-6 with TRBJ2-7; 9 nucleotides agree with TRBD1. V lost 6 bases and J lost 4; bases outside the gene matches: 10. Germline V lookup: CDR1 MNHNY, CDR2 SVGAGI (reference sequence). The CDR3 has 15 amino acids. The DNA for the CDR3 is TGTGCCAGCAGACACCCGGGACAGGGAGGATACGAGCAGTACTTC. This codes for CASRHPGQGGYEQYF.

CDR3 amino acids: CASSIDLWDRVGNEQYF. CDR3 DNA sequence: TGTGCCAGTAGTATAGATCTATGGGACAGGGTAGGCAACGAGCAGTACTTC. This chain joins TRBV19 and TRBJ2-7; 9 positions agree with TRBD1. The germline V gene encodes CDR1 LNHDA and CDR2 SQIVND (reference sequence). V shed 0 bases, J shed 5 bases, and the junction held 11 bases outside the gene matches. CDR3 size: 17 residues.

In this sample, this clone turned up a few times. The chain recombines TRBV30 with TRBJ1-6; TRBD1 matches 10 bases. Losses at the gene ends were 4 bases for V and 6 bases for J; bases not matched to a gene: 6. This CDR3 has 15 amino acids. Looked up from germline, CDR1 is GTSNPN and CDR2 is SVGIG (reference sequence). CDR3 residues: CAWTYGQGGNSPLHF. Written as DNA, the CDR3 is TGTGCCTGGACCTACGGACAGGGGGGTAATTCACCCCTCCACTTT.

The chain uses TRBV18 and TRBJ2-1; TRBD1 aligns across 7 bases. Germline values: CDR1 KGHSH, CDR2 LQKENI. Trimming at V came to 4 bases and at J to 6 bases, leaving 6 bases not matched to a gene. The CDR3 is made up of 14 amino acids. Here the CDR3 reads CASSRGTDLNEQFF. CDR3 nucleotides: TGTGCCAGCTCACGTGGGACAGACCTCAATGAGCAGTTCTTC.

This chain links TRBV24-1 with TRBJ1-2; no clear D. Germline V CDR1 and CDR2: KGHDR, SFDVKD. V lost 6 bases and J 2 bases, leaving 9 bases between the germline ends. The CDR3 length is 13 residues. The CDR3, as DNA: TGTGCCACCAGTCCGGGAGAAAACTATGGCTACACCTTC. The encoded protein is CATSPGENYGYTF.